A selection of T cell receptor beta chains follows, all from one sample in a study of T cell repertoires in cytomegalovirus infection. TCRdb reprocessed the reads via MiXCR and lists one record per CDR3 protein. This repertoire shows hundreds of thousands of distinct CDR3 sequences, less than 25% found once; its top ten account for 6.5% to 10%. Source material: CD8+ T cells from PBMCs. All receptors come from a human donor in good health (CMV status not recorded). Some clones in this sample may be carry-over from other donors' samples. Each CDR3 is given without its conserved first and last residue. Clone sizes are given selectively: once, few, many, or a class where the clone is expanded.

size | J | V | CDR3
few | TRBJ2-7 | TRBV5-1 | ASSSTGHLYEQY
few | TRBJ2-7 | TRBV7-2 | ASSDGASYEQY
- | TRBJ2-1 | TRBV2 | ASSEGQAFYNEQF
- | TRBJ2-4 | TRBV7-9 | ASSELAVLAKNIQY
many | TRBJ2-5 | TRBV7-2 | ASRTSGGLQETQY
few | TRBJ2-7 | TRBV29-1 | SVGSSERGLYEQY
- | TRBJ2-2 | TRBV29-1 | SALAASPNTGELF
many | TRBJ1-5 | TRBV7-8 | ASSLGTARNQPQH
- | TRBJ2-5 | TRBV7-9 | ASRQGPSGRETQY
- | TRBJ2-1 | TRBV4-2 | ASSLRLAGDLPNEQF
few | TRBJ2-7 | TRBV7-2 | ASSLEISGYYEQY
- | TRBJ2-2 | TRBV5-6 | ASSLEEYTGELF
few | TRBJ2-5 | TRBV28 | ASSFGHYGETQY
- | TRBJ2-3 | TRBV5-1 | ASSLLGGSDTQY
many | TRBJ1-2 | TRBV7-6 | ASSPDHGPNYGYT
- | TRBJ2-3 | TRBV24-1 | ATSLEAAGADTQY
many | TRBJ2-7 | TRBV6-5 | ASSPSGPYEQY
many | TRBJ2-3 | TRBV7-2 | ASSLAGWTSIDTQY
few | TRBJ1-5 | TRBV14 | ASSPMGSNQPQH
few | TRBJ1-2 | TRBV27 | ASRTGTGVYGYT
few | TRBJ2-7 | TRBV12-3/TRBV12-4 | ASSSTGQGSEQY
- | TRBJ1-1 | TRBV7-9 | ASSLDTRNTEAF
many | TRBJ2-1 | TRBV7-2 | ASSPTRSYNEQF
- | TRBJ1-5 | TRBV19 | ASKTGAEPQH
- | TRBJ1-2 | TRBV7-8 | ASKPLYSGGGYT
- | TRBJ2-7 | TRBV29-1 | SVVRQGAIEQY
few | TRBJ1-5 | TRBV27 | ASSLMRGYQPQH
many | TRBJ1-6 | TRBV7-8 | ASFLQGHLH
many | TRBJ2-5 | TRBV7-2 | ASSRKLALETQY
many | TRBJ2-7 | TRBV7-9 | ASSLEVTAYEQY
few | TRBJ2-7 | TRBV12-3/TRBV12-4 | ASTLGGQQY
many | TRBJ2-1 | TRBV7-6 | ASSSPGTNYNEQF
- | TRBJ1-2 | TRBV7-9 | ASSLRDRVDGYT
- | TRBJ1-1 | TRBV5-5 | ASRMDLNTEAF
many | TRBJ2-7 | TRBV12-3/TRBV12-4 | ASSSRDSLLRGEQY
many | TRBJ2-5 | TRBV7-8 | AAIRDRGEETQY
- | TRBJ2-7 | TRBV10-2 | ASNDTRANLYEQY
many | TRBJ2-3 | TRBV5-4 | ASSFIPGGTDTQY
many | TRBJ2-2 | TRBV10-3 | ASRLAGGLYGELF
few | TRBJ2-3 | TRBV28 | ASSFSFGTDTQY
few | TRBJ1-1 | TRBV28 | ASKKDPPTEAF
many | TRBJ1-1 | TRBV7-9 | ASSFPDRDHTEAF
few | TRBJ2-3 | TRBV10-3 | ATGWTGSSTDTQY
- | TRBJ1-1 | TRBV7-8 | ASSLETEGFTEAF
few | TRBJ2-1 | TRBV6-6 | ASSRTGGVERAYNEQF
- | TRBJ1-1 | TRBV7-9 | ASSPLNRVPEAF
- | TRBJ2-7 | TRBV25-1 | ASSDRSSGVYEQY
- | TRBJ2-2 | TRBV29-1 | SVYTSGGITGELF
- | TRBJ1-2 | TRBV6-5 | ASSTLLGQADFPNYGYT
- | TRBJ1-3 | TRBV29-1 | SGSGAPGNTIY
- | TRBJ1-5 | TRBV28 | ANSFGTGGFQPQH
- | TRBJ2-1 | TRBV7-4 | ASSRTGQLMNEQF
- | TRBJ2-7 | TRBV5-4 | ASSTSGSYEQY
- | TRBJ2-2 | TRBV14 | ASSQRWGTGELF
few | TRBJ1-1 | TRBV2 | ASRDGMNTEAF
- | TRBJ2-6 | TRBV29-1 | SVVVIGGAKSSGANVLT
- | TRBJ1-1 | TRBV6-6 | ASYQGSHTEAF